One sample yielded the 22 T cell receptor beta chains listed below, sequenced in a study of tumor-infiltrating lymphocytes in primary liver carcinoma. For each extraction, RNA and DNA were obtained together from approximately 20-30 mg of unsorted bulk tissue. Starting material of around 460 ng total RNA yielded TCR beta cDNA via a constant-region primer. Amplification in three nested multiplex PCR rounds with slightly modified ARM-PCR gave rise to TCR beta libraries. Each of the first two PCR rounds ran approximately 11 cycles with TRBV1-TRBV30 forward and C-beta reverse primers. TCRdb independently ran MiXCR on the multiplex PCR reads; one entry per CDR3 protein. The sample carries 95,000 to 100,000 distinct CDR3 sequences, 65% to 75% recorded once. The sequenced sample consisted of liver tumor tissue from sampling region 2. Stated subset: tumor region T2, inferior pole. Receptors were obtained from a woman aged 60-75 years with primary liver carcinoma and hepatitis B virus infection.

As for this clonotype: Since a much larger clone is just one base distant, this may be a read error. J is TRBJ2-3 and V is TRBV2, with a weak D call TRBD2 (6 bases). The CDR3 length is 14 residues. Looked up from germline, CDR1 is SNHLY and CDR2 is FYNNEI. V was cut by 8 bases and J by 1 base, with 13 bases left in between. The CDR3, as DNA: TGTGCCAGCCAGAGGGCTAGCGGCACAGATACGCAGTATTTT. Translated: CASQRASGTDTQYF.

The chain links TRBV11-2 to TRBJ2-5, with TRBD2 matching 8 bases. Trimming took 3 bases from V and 5 from J; bases not matched to a gene: 2. CDR1 and CDR2 from the germline V gene are SGHAT and FQNNGV. The CDR3 has 13 residues. CDR3 protein: CASSFTGGETQYF. The CDR3 DNA reads as TGTGCCAGCAGCTTTACGGGAGGGGAGACCCAGTACTTC.

Regarding this clonotype: The junction departs from the called germline gene at one end, perhaps through a read error. The chain is built from TRBV4-2 and TRBJ2-7; TRBD1 aligns across 7 bases. The length of the CDR3 is 15 residues. The germline gives CDR1 LGHNA, CDR2 YNFKEQ. The CDR3 coding sequence is TGTGCCAGTAGCCAAGATCTGACAGGGAGTGGGCCTACGGACTTC. Protein sequence: CASSQDLTGSGPTDF.

This clonotype was found many times. The chain couples TRBV29-1 to TRBJ2-1; D not certain. CDR1 and CDR2 from the germline V gene are SQVTM and ANQGSEA. The CDR3 loop spans 12 amino acids. Trimming removed 4 bases from V and 9 bases from J, with 13 bases in between. The CDR3 DNA reads as TGCAGCGTTGGACTTACGAACAGTGAGCAGTTCTTC. Protein product: CSVGLTNSEQFF.

Note on this clonotype: At one end, the junction sequence differs from germline, possibly due to a read error. V gene TRBV11-2 combines with J gene TRBJ2-2, with 9 bases fitting TRBD2. Germline lookup yields CDR1 SGHAT and CDR2 FQNNGV. CDR3 length: 16 amino acids. The CDR3 here is CASNRRLAENTRELSF. CDR3 nucleotides: TGTGCCAGCAATCGTCGACTAGCGGAAAACACCAGGGAGCTGTCTTTT.

This clonotype was recorded at least ten times. The chain employs TRBV28 and TRBJ2-2; TRBD2 aligns across 7 bases. V gave up 10 bases and J gave up 4 bases; unmatched junction bases: 3. The CDR3 runs to 12 residues. From germline, CDR1 is MDHEN and CDR2 SYDVKM. The CDR3 loop is CATWGGTGELFF. The DNA of the CDR3 is TGTGCCACGTGGGGGGGCACCGGGGAGCTGTTTTTT.

This chain uses TRBV6-6 with TRBJ2-7; 8 bases are a match to TRBD2. CDR3 length: 18 amino acids. V lost 0 bases to trimming and J lost 6 bases; unmatched junction nucleotides: 16. CDR1 is MNHNY, CDR2 SVGAGI, per germline (reference sequence). The CDR3 here is CASSYSRRAAAGVCEQYF. CDR3 in DNA: TGTGCCAGCAGTTACTCGCGCCGCGCTGCAGCGGGAGTTTGCGAGCAGTACTTC.

The count of this clonotype is one. An end of the junction does not agree with germline; a read error may underlie this. This sequence joins TRBV6-5 and TRBJ1-4, with 7 bases fitting TRBD1. This CDR3 has 14 amino acids. Germline V gene data show CDR1 as MNHEY and CDR2 as SVGAGI. CDR3 bases: TGTGTCAGCAGGGACAGCCCGTTGGATGAAAAACTGTTTTTT. Its translation is CVSRDSPLDEKLFF.

Concerning this clonotype itself: The final CDR3 position lacks the conserved phenylalanine or tryptophan, pointing to a likely read error. The chain has TRBV10-3 and TRBJ2-3; a possible D gene is TRBD1 (6 bases). V was clipped by 5 bases and J by 3 bases, with 12 bases between them. The CDR3 length is 14 residues. Per germline, CDR1 ENHRY and CDR2 SYGVKD. The CDR3 is CAISRQVGTDTQYL. DNA of the CDR3: TGTGCCATCAGTCGACAGGTCGGTACAGATACGCAGTATCTT.

Details on this clonotype: The conserved phenylalanine or tryptophan is not found at the CDR3 terminus, so this likely reflects a read error. It is unclear where the CDR3 begins or ends on the DNA, so no DNA is shown, and the CDR3 is as TCRdb lists it. This chain joins TRBV11-2 and TRBJ2-7; TRBD2 is taken as the D call from the table, unchecked against the DNA. Germline CDR1 reads SGHAT; CDR2 reads FQNNGV. The CDR3 numbers 11 amino acids, ends counted. The CDR3 reads CTNSSVSSLEY.

This clonotype was observed at least ten times. The gene calls are TRBV6-1 and TRBJ1-6; 9 nucleotides line up with TRBD1. V shed 6 bases, J shed 5 bases, and the junction held 5 bases outside the gene matches. The V gene's germline CDR1 is MNHNS and CDR2 SASEGT. The CDR3 covers 15 residues. The CDR3 loop is CASRIQGADNSPLHF. The CDR3 DNA reads as TGTGCCAGCAGGATACAGGGGGCGGATAATTCACCCCTCCACTTT.

The chain recombines TRBV6-5 with TRBJ2-1, with D perhaps matching TRBD2 (6 bases). Germline values: CDR1 MNHEY, CDR2 SVGAGI. V was clipped by 1 base and J by 7 bases, with 11 bases between them. This CDR3 region has 14 residues. The DNA of the CDR3 is TGTGCCAGCAGTTACTGGCGGGATGGGAATGAGCAGTTCTTC. This codes for CASSYWRDGNEQFF.

The sample holds one count of this clonotype. No conserved phenylalanine or tryptophan is present at the end of the CDR3, so a read error is the likely explanation. The genes are TRBV11-1 and TRBJ2-7; D may match TRBD1 or TRBD2 (6 bases each). The CDR3 consists of 15 residues. Germline V gives CDR1 SGHAT, CDR2 FQDESV (reference sequence). The CDR3 DNA reads as TGTGTCAGCAGCCATCGGACAGCAGGACTACGCGAGCAGTACCTC. Protein product: CVSSHRTAGLREQYL.

On this clonotype itself: Germline and junction disagree at one end, which may indicate a read error. The genes are TRBV14 and TRBJ2-2; 7 positions agree with TRBD2. The CDR3 is 15 residues long. Germline-derived CDR1 and CDR2 are SGHDN and FVKESK. The CDR3 bases are TGTGCTAGCAGCCACGGACTAGTGGGCACCGGGGAGCTGTTTTTT. Its translation: CASSHGLVGTGELFF.

J is TRBJ1-4 and V is TRBV30; D remains ambiguous. Germline loops: CDR1 GTSNPN, CDR2 SVGIG (reference sequence). This CDR3 comprises 14 residues. CDR3 nucleotide sequence: TGTGCACGGAGTCTAGGCGGGCTCGGTGAAAAACTGTTTTTT. It specifies CARSLGGLGEKLFF.

As concerns this clonotype: A much larger clone differs by one base, so this may be a read error. The rearrangement links TRBV7-9 to TRBJ2-3, with 13 bases fitting TRBD2. V lost 5 bases and J lost 14; bases outside the gene matches: 10. Germline loops: CDR1 SEHNR, CDR2 FQNEAQ (reference sequence). This CDR3 comprises 14 residues. The CDR3 bases are TGTGCCAGCAGCAAAACTAGCGGGAGGGCCTTCGCGTATTTT. This encodes CASSKTSGRAFAYF.

As regards this clonotype: The junction differs from germline at one of its ends, possibly a read error. The chain carries TRBV11-2 and TRBJ1-3; possibly TRBD1 for D (5 bases). Germline CDR1 is SGHAT and CDR2 is FQNNGV. CDR3 length: 14 amino acids. The CDR3 sequence is CASSSRDEGNAIYF. CDR3 bases: TGTGCCAGCAGCTCACGGGACGAAGGAAACGCCATATATTTT. Drawing the rest from reference TRBV11-2 and TRBJ1-3, the complete variable domain is EAGVAQSPRYKIIEKRQSVAFWCNPISGHATLYWYQQILGQGPKLLIQFQNNGVVDDSQLPKDRFSAERLKGVDSTLKIQPAKLEDSAVYLCASSSRDEGNAIYFGEGSWLTVV.

In this sample, this clonotype turned up once. One end of the junction is discordant with germline, which a read error may explain. The rearrangement uses TRBV11-1 and TRBJ2-5; D might be TRBD1 or TRBD2, each matching 5 bases. The CDR3 runs 16 residues. Germline-derived CDR1 and CDR2 are SGHAT and FQDESV (reference sequence). This chain's CDR3 is CAGSIGTIFARETQYF. CDR3 nucleotide sequence: TGTGCCGGCAGCATCGGGACGATTTTCGCCCGAGAGACCCAGTATTTC.

About this clonotype: A read error may account for a junction end that differs from germline. J is TRBJ2-1 and V is TRBV10-3; D is possibly TRBD2 (6 bases). CDR3 length: 15 residues. Germline V gene sequence: CDR1 ENHRY, CDR2 SYGVKD. CDR3 amino acids: CDISELEGGRDEQFF. In nucleotides, the CDR3 is TGTGACATCAGTGAACTAGAGGGAGGAAGGGATGAGCAGTTCTTC.

The chain combines TRBV4-2 with TRBJ2-3; 9 nucleotides align to TRBD2. The CDR3 extends over 14 amino acids. The germline V gene has CDR1 LGHNA and CDR2 YNFKEQ. J lost 4 bases, V lost 4 bases, and 3 bases had no gene match. The DNA of the CDR3 is TGTGCCAGCAGCCGGGCTAGCGGGGCAGATACGCAGTATTTT. Protein sequence: CASSRASGADTQYF.

This clonotype appeared a few times. A much larger clone differs from this one at a single base, so this may be a read error. The chain links TRBV12-3 or TRBV12-4 to TRBJ2-4, with 13 nucleotides matching TRBD2. The CDR3 is made up of 18 amino acids. DNA for the CDR3: TGTACCAGCAGTTTCGGGACTAGCGGGATCTTAGCCAAAAACATTCAGTACTTC. Translation: CTSSFGTSGILAKNIQYF.

The chain combines TRBV18 with TRBJ2-5, with D possibly being TRBD1 or TRBD2 (6 bases each). Germline V gene sequence: CDR1 KGHSH, CDR2 LQKENI. The CDR3 has 17 residues. V gave up 0 bases and J gave up 4 bases, with 18 bases separating them. The CDR3 spells CASSPPGGQTWGETQYF. The CDR3 DNA sequence: TGTGCCAGCTCACCACCGGGAGGACAGACGTGGGGAGAGACCCAGTACTTC.